The 11 T cell receptor beta chains presented below share a single source sample, sequenced in a study of OX40 agonist ivuxolimab in advanced cancers. Assay used: immunoSEQ multiplex PCR; TCRdb lists only in-frame clones, some missing. The data hold about 52,000 clones, with approximately 86% observed a single time. The starting material was CD4+ or CD8+ T cells sorted from blood, obtained in a trial of the OX40 agonist ivuxolimab. Receptor source: an adult with an advanced solid tumor such as melanoma, head and neck, liver or kidney cancer.

This chain connects TRBV6-1 to TRBJ2-3, with D perhaps matching TRBD1 (5 bases). From germline, CDR1 is MNHNS and CDR2 SASEGT. With 7 bases removed from V and 6 bases from J, the gap between germline ends came to 5 bases. This CDR3 has 10 residues. Here the CDR3 reads CASKGDTQYF. For the CDR3, the DNA is TGTGCCAGCAAGGGGGATACGCAGTATTTT.

The rearrangement links TRBV7-9 to TRBJ2-5; D gene uncertain. Germline CDR1 SEHNR, CDR2 FQNEAQ (reference sequence). V was cut by 5 bases and J by 4 bases, with 14 bases left in between. The CDR3 extends over 14 amino acids. CDR3 region: CASSIPRGPETQYF. The CDR3 bases are TGTGCCAGCAGCATTCCCAGAGGCCCAGAGACCCAGTACTTC.

About this clone itself: The junction departs from germline at one end; a sequencing error may be responsible. V is TRBV11-2 and J is TRBJ2-7; D is perhaps TRBD1 (6 bases). There are 14 residues in the CDR3. The germline V gene encodes CDR1 SGHAT and CDR2 FQNNGV. CDR3 nucleotide sequence: TGTGCCAGCAGTTTAGTACAGGGATCCTACGAGCAGTACTTC. It encodes CASSLVQGSYEQYF.

The chain combines TRBV2 with TRBJ1-3, with TRBD1 matching over 7 bases. This CDR3 is built from 13 residues. J gave up 4 bases and V 5 bases, and 2 bases lay outside the gene matches. Germline V CDR1 and CDR2: SNHLY, FYNNEI. CDR3 protein: CASSWDSGNTIYF. The CDR3 DNA follows: TGTGCCAGCAGTTGGGACAGCGGAAACACCATATATTTT.

The chain joins TRBV5-1 to TRBJ2-5, with D maybe TRBD2 (5 bases). The tail of the sequence fits TRBJ2-7 better, so the J call may be wrong. The V gene's germline CDR1 is SGHRS and CDR2 YFSETQ. CDR3 length equals 15 residues. In DNA, the CDR3 is TGCGCCAGCAGCTTGGTTGGAGGTGTTGGGGACGAGCAGTACTTC. Its protein is CASSLVGGVGDEQYF.

V usage is TRBV6-1 and J usage is TRBJ1-3; D uncertain. V lost 1 base to trimming and J lost 1 base, with 8 bases between them. Per germline, CDR1 MNHNS and CDR2 SASEGT. The CDR3 covers 15 residues. CDR3 bases: TGTGCCAGCAGTGAAGGTCAGACTTCTGGAAACACCATATATTTT. Residues: CASSEGQTSGNTIYF.

As regards this clone: At one end, the junction sequence differs from germline, possibly due to a read error. The V call is TRBV5-1, the J call TRBJ2-7, with 8 bases that match TRBD1. Germline V gene data show CDR1 as SGHRS and CDR2 as YFSETQ. The CDR3 totals 14 residues. The CDR3 loop is CASSLAGGSDRGDF. The CDR3 nucleotides read TGCGCCAGCAGCTTGGCCGGCGGATCAGACAGGGGTGACTTC.

The rearrangement links TRBV27 to TRBJ1-2; no clear D gene. This CDR3 has 13 residues. V lost 3 bases to trimming and J lost 0 bases, with 5 bases between them. CDR1 MNHEY and CDR2 SMNVEV come from the germline V gene (reference sequence). The CDR3: CASSFASNYGYTF. The CDR3 DNA reads as TGTGCCAGCAGTTTCGCATCTAACTATGGCTACACCTTC.

The chain employs TRBV10-3 and TRBJ2-1; TRBD2 agrees at 7 bases. The V gene end was trimmed by 5 bases and the J gene end by 4 bases; junction bases not matched to a gene: 17. The CDR3 runs 18 residues. The germline gives CDR1 ENHRY, CDR2 SYGVKD. The CDR3 spells CAISSAQGVSGGYNEQFF. CDR3 coding DNA: TGTGCCATCAGTTCAGCGCAAGGGGTGTCCGGGGGGTACAATGAGCAGTTCTTC.

This rearrangement joins TRBV15 to TRBJ1-2, with no clear D. Germline V gives CDR1 LNHNV, CDR2 YYDKDF (reference sequence). Trimming took 5 bases from V and 8 from J, leaving 15 bases between them. The CDR3 is 13 residues long. The CDR3 spells CATSPRNGYGYTF. The CDR3 nucleotides are TGTGCCACCAGCCCCCGAAACGGGTACGGCTACACCTTC.

The chain links TRBV2 to TRBJ1-2; D uncertain. The CDR3 is 14 amino acids. V was pared by 2 bases and J by 1 base, with 8 bases between. Germline V gene lookup returns CDR1 SNHLY and CDR2 FYNNEI. The CDR3 spells CASSEPGSNYGYTF. The CDR3 DNA follows: TGTGCCAGCAGTGAACCGGGCAGTAACTATGGCTACACCTTC.